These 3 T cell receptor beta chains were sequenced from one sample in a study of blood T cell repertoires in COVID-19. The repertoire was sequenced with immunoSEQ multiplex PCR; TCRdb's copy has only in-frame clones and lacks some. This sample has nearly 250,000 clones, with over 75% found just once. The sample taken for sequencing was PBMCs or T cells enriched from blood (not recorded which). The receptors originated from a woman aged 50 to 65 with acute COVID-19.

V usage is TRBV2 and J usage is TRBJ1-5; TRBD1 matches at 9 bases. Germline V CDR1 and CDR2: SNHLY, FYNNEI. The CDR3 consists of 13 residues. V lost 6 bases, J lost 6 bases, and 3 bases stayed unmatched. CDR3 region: CASRQGASQPQHF. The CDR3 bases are TGTGCCAGCAGACAGGGGGCCAGTCAGCCCCAGCATTTT. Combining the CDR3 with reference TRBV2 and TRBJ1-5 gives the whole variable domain EPEVTQTPSHQVTQMGQEVILRCVPISNHLYFYWYRQILGQKVEFLVSFYNNEISEKSEIFDDQFSVERPDGSNFTLKIRSTKLEDSAMYFCASRQGASQPQHFGDGTRLSIL.

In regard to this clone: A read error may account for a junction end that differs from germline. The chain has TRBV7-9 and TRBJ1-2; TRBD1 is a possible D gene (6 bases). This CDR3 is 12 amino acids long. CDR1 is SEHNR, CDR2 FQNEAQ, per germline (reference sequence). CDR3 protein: CASSLKQGIVRF. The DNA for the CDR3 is TGTGCCAGCAGTTTGAAACAGGGCATAGTCCGCTTC.

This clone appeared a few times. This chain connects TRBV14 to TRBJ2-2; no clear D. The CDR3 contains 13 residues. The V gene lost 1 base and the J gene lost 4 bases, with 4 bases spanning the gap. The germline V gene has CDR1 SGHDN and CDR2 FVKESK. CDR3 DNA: TGTGCCAGCAGCCAAGGGCTCACCGGGGAGCTGTTTTTT. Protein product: CASSQGLTGELFF. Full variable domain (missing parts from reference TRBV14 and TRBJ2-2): EAGVTQFPSHSVIEKGQTVTLRCDPISGHDNLYWYRRVMGKEIKFLLHFVKESKQDESGMPNNRFLAERTGGTYSTLKVQPAELEDSGVYFCASSQGLTGELFFGEGSRLTVL.